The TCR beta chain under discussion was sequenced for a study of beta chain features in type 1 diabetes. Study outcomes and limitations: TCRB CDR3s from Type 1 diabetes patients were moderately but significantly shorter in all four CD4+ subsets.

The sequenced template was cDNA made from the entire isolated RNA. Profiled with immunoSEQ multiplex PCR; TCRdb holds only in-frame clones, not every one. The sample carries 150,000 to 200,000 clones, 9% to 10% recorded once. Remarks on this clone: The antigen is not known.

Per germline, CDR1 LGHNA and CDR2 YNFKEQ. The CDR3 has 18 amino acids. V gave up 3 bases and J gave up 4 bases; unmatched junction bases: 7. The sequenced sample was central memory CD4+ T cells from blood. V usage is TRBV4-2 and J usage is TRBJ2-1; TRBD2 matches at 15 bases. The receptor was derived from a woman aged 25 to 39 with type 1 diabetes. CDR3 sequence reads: CASSQGPGLAGGYNEQFF. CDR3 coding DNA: TGTGCCAGCAGCCAGGGCCCGGGACTAGCGGGAGGATACAATGAGCAGTTCTTC.